The clone carrying this TCR beta chain was seen a handful of times. The template was RNA from unsorted bulk tissue. These data come from a study of tumor and adjacent non-tumor tissue in lung cancer. Across the study: Each sample yielded approximately 4.2 million productive TCRbeta reads on average.

The germline gives CDR1 SGHTA, CDR2 FQGTGA. The length of the CDR3 is 13 residues. Trimming removed 0 bases from V and 7 bases from J, with 4 bases in between. TCRbeta libraries were built with three rounds of nested PCR, modified from ARM-PCR. TCRdb passed the multiplex PCR reads through MiXCR, listing each CDR3 protein once. The sample has some 80,000 distinct CDR3 sequences; 72% are singletons. The specimen was lung tumor tissue. The rearrangement links TRBV7-3 to TRBJ1-6, with D hard to call. This TCR derives from a woman in her 40s with non-small cell lung cancer. CDR3: CASSLTLNSPLHF. The CDR3 region has the DNA TGTGCCAGCAGCTTAACGTTAAATTCACCCCTCCACTTT.